The entry below describes one T cell receptor beta chain. The source of the sample is a study of cytomegalovirus exposure and HLA in healthy donors. V lost 7 bases, J lost 2 bases, and 5 bases lay in between. Looked up from germline, CDR1 is WSHSY and CDR2 is SAAADI. CDR3 length equals 11 residues. It was with 60 Vbeta and 13 Jbeta primers that the PCR ran. The data were produced by immunoSEQ multiplex PCR, yet TCRdb's version contains in-frame clones alone and is incomplete. The sample lists about 120,000 clones; about 76% were seen once. This clonotype was sampled from a woman in her forties in good health and CMV-seropositive. The rearrangement links TRBV10-2 to TRBJ1-1, with D uncertain. Sequencing used PBMCs. Here the CDR3 DNA reads TGCGCCAGCACTTTTAACACTGAAGCTTTCTTT. Translation: CASTFNTEAFF.